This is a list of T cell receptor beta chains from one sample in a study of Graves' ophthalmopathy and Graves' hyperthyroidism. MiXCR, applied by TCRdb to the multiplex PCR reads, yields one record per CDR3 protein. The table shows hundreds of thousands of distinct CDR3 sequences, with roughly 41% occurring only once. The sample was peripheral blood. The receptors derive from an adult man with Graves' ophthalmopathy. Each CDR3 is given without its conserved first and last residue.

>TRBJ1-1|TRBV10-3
AISELGIPEAF
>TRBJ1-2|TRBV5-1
ASSTGTGTRGYT
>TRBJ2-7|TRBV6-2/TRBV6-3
ASRYAGTSSYEQY
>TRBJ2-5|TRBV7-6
ASSHGSGQETQY
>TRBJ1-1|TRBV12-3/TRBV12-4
ASSRRRVTEAF
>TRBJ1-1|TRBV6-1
ASSINYRDSRAF
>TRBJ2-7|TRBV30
ACGQSYEQY
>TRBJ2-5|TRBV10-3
ASSGLAGLQETQY
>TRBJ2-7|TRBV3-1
ASSRKAGDPRTEQY
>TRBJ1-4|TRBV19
ASSIGLSNEKLF
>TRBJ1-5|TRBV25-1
ASSATGQPHH
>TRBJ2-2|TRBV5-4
ASSLGLAGATGELF
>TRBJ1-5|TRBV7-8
ASSLSQGTLGNQPQH
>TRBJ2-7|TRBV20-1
SAGTNPYEQY